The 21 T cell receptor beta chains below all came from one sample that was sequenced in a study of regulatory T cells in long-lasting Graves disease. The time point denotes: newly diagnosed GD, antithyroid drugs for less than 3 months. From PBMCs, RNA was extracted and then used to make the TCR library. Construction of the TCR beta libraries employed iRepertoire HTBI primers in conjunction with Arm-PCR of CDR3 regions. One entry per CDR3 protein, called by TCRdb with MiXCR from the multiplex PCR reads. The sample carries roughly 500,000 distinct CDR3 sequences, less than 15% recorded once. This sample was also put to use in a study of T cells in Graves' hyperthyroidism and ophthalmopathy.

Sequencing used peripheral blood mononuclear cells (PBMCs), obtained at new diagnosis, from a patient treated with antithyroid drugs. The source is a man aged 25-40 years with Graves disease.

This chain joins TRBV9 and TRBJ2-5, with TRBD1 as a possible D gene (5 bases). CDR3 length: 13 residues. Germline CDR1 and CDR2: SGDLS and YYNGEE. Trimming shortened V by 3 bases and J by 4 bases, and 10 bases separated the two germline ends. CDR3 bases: TGTGCCAGCAGCGAGGACATTAGAGAGACCCAGTACTTC. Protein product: CASSEDIRETQYF.

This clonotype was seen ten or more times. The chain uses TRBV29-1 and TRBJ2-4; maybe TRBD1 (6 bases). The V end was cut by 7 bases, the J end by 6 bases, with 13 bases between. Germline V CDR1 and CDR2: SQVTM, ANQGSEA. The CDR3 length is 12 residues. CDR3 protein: CSAHREPNIQYF. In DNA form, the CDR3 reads TGCAGCGCCCACAGGGAGCCAAACATTCAGTACTTC.

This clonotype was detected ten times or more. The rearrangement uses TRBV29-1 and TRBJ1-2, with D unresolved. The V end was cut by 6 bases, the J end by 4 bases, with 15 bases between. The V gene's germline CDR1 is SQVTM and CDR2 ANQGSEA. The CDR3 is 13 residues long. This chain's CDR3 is CSVLPRTAYGYTF. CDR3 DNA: TGCAGCGTCCTACCCAGGACGGCCTATGGCTACACCTTC.

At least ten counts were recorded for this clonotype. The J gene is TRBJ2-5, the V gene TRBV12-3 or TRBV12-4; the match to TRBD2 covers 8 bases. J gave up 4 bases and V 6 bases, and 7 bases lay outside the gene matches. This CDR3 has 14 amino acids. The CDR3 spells CASSLKREIETQYF. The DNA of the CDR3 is TGTGCCAGCAGCCTGAAGCGGGAGATAGAGACCCAGTACTTC.

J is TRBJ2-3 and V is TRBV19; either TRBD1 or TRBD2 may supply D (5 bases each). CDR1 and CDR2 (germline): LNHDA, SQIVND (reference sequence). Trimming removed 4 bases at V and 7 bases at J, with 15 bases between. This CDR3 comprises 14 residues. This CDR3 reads CASSTGTEGNTQYF. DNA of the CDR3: TGTGCCAGTAGTACCGGGACCGAGGGAAATACGCAGTATTTT.

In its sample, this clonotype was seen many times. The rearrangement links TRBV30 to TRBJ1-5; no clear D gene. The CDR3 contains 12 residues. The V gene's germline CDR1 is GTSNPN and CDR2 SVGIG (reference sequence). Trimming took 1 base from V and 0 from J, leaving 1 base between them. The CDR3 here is CAWSGSNQPQHF. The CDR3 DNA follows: TGTGCCTGGAGTGGTAGCAATCAGCCCCAGCATTTT.

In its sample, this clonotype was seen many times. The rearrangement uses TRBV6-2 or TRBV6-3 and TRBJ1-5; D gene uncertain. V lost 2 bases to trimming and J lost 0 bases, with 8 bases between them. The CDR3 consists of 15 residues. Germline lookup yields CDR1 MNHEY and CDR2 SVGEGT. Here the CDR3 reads CASSYAPHSNQPQHF. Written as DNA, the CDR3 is TGTGCCAGCAGTTACGCACCCCATAGCAATCAGCCCCAGCATTTT.

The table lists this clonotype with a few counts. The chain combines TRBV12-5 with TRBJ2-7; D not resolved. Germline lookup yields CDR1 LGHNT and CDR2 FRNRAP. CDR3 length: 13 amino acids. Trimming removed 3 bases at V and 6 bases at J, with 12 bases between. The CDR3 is CASGLQTYIEQYF. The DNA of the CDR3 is TGTGCTAGTGGTTTACAGACCTATATCGAGCAGTACTTC.

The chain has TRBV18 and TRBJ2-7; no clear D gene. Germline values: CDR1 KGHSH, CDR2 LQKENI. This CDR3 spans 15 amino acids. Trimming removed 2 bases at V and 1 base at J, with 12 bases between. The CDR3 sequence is CASSPEYLPSYEQYF. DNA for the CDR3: TGTGCCAGCTCACCAGAATACCTCCCTTCCTACGAGCAGTACTTC.

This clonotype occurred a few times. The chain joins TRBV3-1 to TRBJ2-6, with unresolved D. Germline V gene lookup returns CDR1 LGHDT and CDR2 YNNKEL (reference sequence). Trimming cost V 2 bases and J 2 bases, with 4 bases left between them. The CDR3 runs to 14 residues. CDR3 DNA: TGTGCCAGCAGCCAATTTACTGGGGCCAACGTCCTGACTTTC. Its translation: CASSQFTGANVLTF.

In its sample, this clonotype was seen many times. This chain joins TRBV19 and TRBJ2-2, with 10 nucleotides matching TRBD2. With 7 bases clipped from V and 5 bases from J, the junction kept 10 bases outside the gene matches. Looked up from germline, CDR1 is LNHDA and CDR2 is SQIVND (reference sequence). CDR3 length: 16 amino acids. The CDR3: CASIASGRGGTGELFF. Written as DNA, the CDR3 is TGTGCCAGTATCGCTAGCGGGAGAGGGGGGACCGGGGAGCTGTTTTTT.

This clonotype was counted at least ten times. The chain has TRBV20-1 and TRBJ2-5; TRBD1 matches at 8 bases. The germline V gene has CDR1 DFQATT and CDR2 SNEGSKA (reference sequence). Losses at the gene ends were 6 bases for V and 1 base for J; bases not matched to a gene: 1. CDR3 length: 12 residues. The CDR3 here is CSADRGQETQYF. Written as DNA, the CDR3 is TGCAGTGCCGACAGGGGCCAAGAGACCCAGTACTTC.

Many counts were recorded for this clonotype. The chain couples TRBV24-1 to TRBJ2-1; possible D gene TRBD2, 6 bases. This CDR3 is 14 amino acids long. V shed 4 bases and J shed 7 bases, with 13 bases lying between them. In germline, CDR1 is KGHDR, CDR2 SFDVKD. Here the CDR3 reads CATSEGGSRNEQFF. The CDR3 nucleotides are TGTGCCACCAGTGAGGGGGGATCTAGGAATGAGCAGTTCTTC.

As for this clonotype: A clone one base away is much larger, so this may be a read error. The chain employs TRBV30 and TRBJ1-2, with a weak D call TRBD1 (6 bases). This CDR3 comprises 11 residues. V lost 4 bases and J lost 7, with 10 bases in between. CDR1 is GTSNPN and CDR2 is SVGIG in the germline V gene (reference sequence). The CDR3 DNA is TGTGCCTGGAACAGGGATGTTGGCTACACCTTC. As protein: CAWNRDVGYTF. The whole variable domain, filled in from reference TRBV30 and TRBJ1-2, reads SQTIHQWPATLVQPVGSPLSLECTVEGTSNPNLYWYRQAAGRGLQLLFYSVGIGQISSEVPQNLSASRPQDRQFILSSKKLLLSDSGFYLCAWNRDVGYTFGSGTRLTVV.

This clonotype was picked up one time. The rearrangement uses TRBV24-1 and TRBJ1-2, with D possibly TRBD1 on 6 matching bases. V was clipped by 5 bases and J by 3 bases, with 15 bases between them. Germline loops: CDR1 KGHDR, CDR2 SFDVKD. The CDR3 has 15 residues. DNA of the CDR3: TGTGCCACCAGTGGTCACAGGGTCGAGCACTATGGCTACACCTTC. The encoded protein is CATSGHRVEHYGYTF.

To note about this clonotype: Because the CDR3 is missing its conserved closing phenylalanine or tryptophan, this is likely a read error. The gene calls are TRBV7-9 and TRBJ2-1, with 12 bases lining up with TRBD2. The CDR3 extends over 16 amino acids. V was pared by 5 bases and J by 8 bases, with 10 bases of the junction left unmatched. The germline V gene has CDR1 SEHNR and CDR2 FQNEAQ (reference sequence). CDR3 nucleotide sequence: TGTGCCAGCAGCACAACTAGCGGGAGGACCGGCTATGAGCAGTTCCTC. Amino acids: CASSTTSGRTGYEQFL.

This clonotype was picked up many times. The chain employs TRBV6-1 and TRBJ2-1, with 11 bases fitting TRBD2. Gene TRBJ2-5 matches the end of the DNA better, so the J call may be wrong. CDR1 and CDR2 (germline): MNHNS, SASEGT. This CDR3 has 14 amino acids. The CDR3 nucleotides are TGTGCCAGCAGACTAGCGGGAGCTGGAGAGACCCAGTACTTC. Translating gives CASRLAGAGETQYF.

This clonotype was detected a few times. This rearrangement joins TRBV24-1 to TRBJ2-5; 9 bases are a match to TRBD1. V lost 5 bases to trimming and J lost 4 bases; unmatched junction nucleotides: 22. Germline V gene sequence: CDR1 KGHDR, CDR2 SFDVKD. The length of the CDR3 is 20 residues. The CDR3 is CATSAGVGTGRGLAGETQYF. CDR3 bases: TGTGCCACCAGTGCTGGGGTGGGGACAGGGAGAGGGCTAGCAGGAGAGACCCAGTACTTC.

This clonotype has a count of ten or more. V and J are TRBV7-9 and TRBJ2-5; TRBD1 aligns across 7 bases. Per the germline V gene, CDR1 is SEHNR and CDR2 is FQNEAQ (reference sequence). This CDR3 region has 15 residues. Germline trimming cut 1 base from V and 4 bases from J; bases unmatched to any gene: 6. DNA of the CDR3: TGTGCCAGCAGCTTAGGGACCTCAGGGGGAGAGACCCAGTACTTC. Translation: CASSLGTSGGETQYF.

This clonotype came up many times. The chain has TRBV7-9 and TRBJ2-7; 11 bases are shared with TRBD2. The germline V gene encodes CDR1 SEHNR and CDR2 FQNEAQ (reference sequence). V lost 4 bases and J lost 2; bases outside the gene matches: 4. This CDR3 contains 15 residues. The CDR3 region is CASSSELAGAYEQYF. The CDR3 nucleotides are TGTGCCAGCAGCTCCGAACTAGCGGGGGCCTACGAGCAGTACTTC.

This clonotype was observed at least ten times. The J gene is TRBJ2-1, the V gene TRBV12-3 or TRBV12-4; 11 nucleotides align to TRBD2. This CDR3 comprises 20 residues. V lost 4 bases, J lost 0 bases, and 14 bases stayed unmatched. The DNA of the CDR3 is TGTGCCAGCAGTTACCGCTCTGGACTAGCGGGCTCCAACTCCTACAATGAGCAGTTCTTC. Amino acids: CASSYRSGLAGSNSYNEQFF.